One and the same sample provided the 8 T cell receptor beta chains below, sequenced in a study of Ad26.COV2.S vaccination and SARS-CoV-2 variants (dated by TCRdb to 2020 to 2022). Library preparation employed the immunoSEQ multiplex PCR assay. Not all clones reach the TCRdb copy of this immuneACCESS table, which keeps in-frame sequences only. Checked studies attribute under half of the gap to unresolved V genes and leave the rest unexplained. A total of around 300,000 clones appear in this sample, 85% to 90% of them only once. In total, the top ten clones hold over 5% of the sample. According to the study, the label for this sample's treatment or condition signals: some 20 received Ad26.COV2.S at low or high dose, single or two shots; about 5 received placebo; per-sample allocation not given. Repertoires of vaccine and placebo recipients were sequenced from samples taken on day 63 after the first injection.

Sequenced here: peripheral blood, sampled in a trial of Ad26.COV2.S vaccine versus placebo. These receptors came from a person aged 18-60 years who received the Ad26.COV2.S COVID-19 vaccine or a placebo.

A single count supports this clone. This rearrangement joins TRBV28 to TRBJ1-2, with D hard to call. The V gene lost 6 bases and the J gene lost 5 bases, with 19 bases spanning the gap. This CDR3 spans 15 amino acids. CDR1 MDHEN and CDR2 SYDVKM come from the germline V gene. Here the CDR3 reads CASRLKGFLGYGYTF. CDR3 sequence (DNA): TGTGCCAGCAGGCTGAAGGGTTTTTTAGGATATGGCTACACCTTC.

The rearrangement joins TRBV2 to TRBJ1-2; TRBD1 aligns across 7 bases. The CDR3 has 15 amino acids. Trimming cost V 6 bases and J 2 bases; bases outside gene matches: 9. The V gene's germline CDR1 is SNHLY and CDR2 FYNNEI. This CDR3 is CASSQKGQSNYGYTF. The CDR3 coding sequence is TGTGCCAGCAGCCAAAAGGGACAGAGCAACTATGGCTACACCTTC.

The chain has TRBV7-2 and TRBJ1-2; no clear D gene. Germline assignment: CDR1 SGHTA and CDR2 FQGNSA. This CDR3 comprises 12 residues. V was cut by 2 bases and J by 8 bases, with 9 bases left in between. CDR3 nucleotide sequence: TGTGCCAGCAGCTTATTAGGGCTGGGCTACACCTTC. It translates to CASSLLGLGYTF.

In this sample, this clone turned up a few times. The chain couples TRBV5-1 to TRBJ1-1; D possibly corresponds to TRBD1 (6 bases). The V gene lost 0 bases and the J gene lost 6 bases, with 15 bases spanning the gap. The V gene's germline CDR1 is SGHRS and CDR2 YFSETQ. CDR3 length equals 15 residues. The CDR3 sequence is CASSLEPGGGAEAFF. Written as DNA, the CDR3 is TGCGCCAGCAGCTTGGAACCCGGGGGCGGCGCTGAAGCTTTCTTT.

This clone appeared once. The rearrangement joins TRBV9 to TRBJ2-2, with TRBD2 as a possible D gene (7 bases). The V end lost 4 bases, the J end lost 3 bases, and 16 bases lay between the germline ends. This CDR3 is built from 16 residues. Germline V CDR1 and CDR2: SGDLS, YYNGEE. CDR3 amino acids: CASSPRGGWDTGELFF. As DNA, the CDR3 is TGTGCCAGCAGCCCGAGGGGGGGTTGGGACACCGGGGAGCTGTTTTTT.

The chain combines TRBV3-1 (or the pseudogene TRBV3-2) with TRBJ2-1; D not certain. Germline V gene data show CDR1 as LGHDT and CDR2 as YNNKEL (reference sequence). Trimming took 4 bases from V and 0 from J, leaving 10 bases between them. CDR3 length: 15 amino acids. The CDR3 spells CASSPRASSYNEQFF. The CDR3 nucleotides are TGTGCCAGCAGCCCAAGAGCGTCCTCCTACAATGAGCAGTTCTTC.

There are a few counts of this clone. V and J are TRBV5-5 and TRBJ2-7, with unresolved D. From germline, CDR1 is SGHKS and CDR2 YYEKEE (reference sequence). Trimming removed 0 bases from V and 0 bases from J, with 7 bases in between. This CDR3 has 14 amino acids. CDR3 nucleotides: TGTGCCAGCAGCTTGGTGACGTCCTCCTACGAGCAGTACGTC. Translation gives CASSLVTSSYEQYV.

CDR3 coding DNA: TGCGCCAGCAGCTATGTCGAAGGGGCAGGCTATGGCTACACCTTC. Its translation: CASSYVEGAGYGYTF. This sequence joins TRBV4-1 and TRBJ1-2, with D possibly being TRBD1 (5 bases). The CDR3 runs 15 residues. CDR1 and CDR2 from the germline V gene are MGHRA and YSYEKL. V lost 5 bases to trimming and J lost 4 bases, with 17 bases between them.